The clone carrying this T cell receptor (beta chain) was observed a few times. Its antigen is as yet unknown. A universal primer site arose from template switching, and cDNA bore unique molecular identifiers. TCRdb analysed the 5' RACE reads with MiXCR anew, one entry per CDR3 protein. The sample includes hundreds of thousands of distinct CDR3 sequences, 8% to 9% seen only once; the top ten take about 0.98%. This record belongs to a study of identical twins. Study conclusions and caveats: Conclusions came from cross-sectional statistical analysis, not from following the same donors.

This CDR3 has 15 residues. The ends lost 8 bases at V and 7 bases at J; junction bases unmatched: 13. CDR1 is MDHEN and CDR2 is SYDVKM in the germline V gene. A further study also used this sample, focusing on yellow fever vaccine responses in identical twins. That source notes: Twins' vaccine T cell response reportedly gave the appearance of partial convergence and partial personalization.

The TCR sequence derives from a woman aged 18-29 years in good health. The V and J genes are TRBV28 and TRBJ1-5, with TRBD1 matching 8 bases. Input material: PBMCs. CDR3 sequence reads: CASVWGAGGRQPQHF. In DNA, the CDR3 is TGTGCCAGCGTCTGGGGGGCAGGGGGCAGACAGCCCCAGCATTTT.